The rows below give T cell receptor beta chains drawn from one sample of a study of spatial heterogeneity in lung cancer. TCRdb re-derived calls from the 5' RACE reads in MiXCR, one entry per CDR3 protein. The sample consists of some 87,000 distinct CDR3 sequences, 7% to 9% of them appearing once. This specimen was PBMCs, taken at surgery. All receptors derive from a male donor with early-stage non-small cell lung cancer. CDR3s include the opening cysteine and the closing phenylalanine or tryptophan. Each record gives: V gene, CDR3 protein.

V: TRBV7-9; CDR3: CASSLKRGEQFF
V: TRBV20-1; CDR3: CSARAGDQETQYF
V: TRBV2; CDR3: CASNSIAGGWTQYF
V: TRBV4-3; CDR3: CASSPTGGHEAFF
V: TRBV6-6; CDR3: CASSAATSGGYNEQFF
V: TRBV10-3; CDR3: CAIALSGANVLTF
V: TRBV10-3; CDR3: CAISAANTEAFF
V: TRBV12-3/TRBV12-4; CDR3: CASTVGLLDTQYF
V: TRBV12-3/TRBV12-4; CDR3: CASSLGVGRSNQPQHF
V: TRBV15; CDR3: CATSRDRGPEAFF
V: TRBV2; CDR3: CASKRGEVTGELFF
V: TRBV11-2; CDR3: CASSLASKPKTLF
V: TRBV7-2; CDR3: CASSFSGGDYEQYF
V: TRBV5-1; CDR3: CASSWGLNTGELFF
V: TRBV12-3/TRBV12-4; CDR3: CASSLLGTGELFF
V: TRBV20-1; CDR3: CSARVRGPNTGELFF
V: TRBV24-1; CDR3: CATSDLNENTGELFF
V: TRBV28; CDR3: CASSSYRAQGYTF
V: TRBV20-1; CDR3: CSARMYQETQYF
V: TRBV20-1; CDR3: CSARDVGDTQYF
V: TRBV5-1; CDR3: CAGSFTVPNTEAFF
V: TRBV27; CDR3: CASSLSRGLGELFF
V: TRBV5-1; CDR3: CASSLQDRGTEAFF
V: TRBV5-1; CDR3: CASSYGTSKETQYF
V: TRBV5-1; CDR3: CASSPGQGDNSPLHF
V: TRBV10-2; CDR3: CASSGRGSGANVLTF
V: TRBV25-1; CDR3: CASSVNSYEQYF
V: TRBV12-3/TRBV12-4; CDR3: CASSKLAGRPRETQYF
V: TRBV5-6; CDR3: CASSRAAIANYGYTF
V: TRBV9; CDR3: CASSVGISSGNTIYF
V: TRBV3-1; CDR3: CASSQVQTTDTQYF
V: TRBV5-1; CDR3: CASSHGSGSSTDTQYF
V: TRBV5-1; CDR3: CASSGGEGDNEKLFF
V: TRBV5-1; CDR3: CASSRGQTSTDTQYF
V: TRBV11-2; CDR3: CASSLSKEGRAFF
V: TRBV12-3/TRBV12-4; CDR3: CASSPGGSLYEQYF
V: TRBV6-1; CDR3: CASSEGQGVSKNIQYF
V: TRBV20-1; CDR3: CSARDGDRASYEQYF
V: TRBV29-1; CDR3: CSVDTIAGGSRQFF
V: TRBV7-9; CDR3: CASSFLITSPTDTQYF
V: TRBV3-2; CDR3: CASSQEVGGRTDTQYF
V: TRBV6-1; CDR3: CASSARQGSGNEQFF
V: TRBV18; CDR3: CASSPQYTGELFF
V: TRBV29-1; CDR3: CSAEGTADSYEQYF